The entry below describes one T cell receptor (beta chain). Trimming cost V 9 bases and J 0 bases, with 14 bases left between them. CDR3 length: 14 residues. Germline CDR1 and CDR2: LNHDA and SQIVND (reference sequence). The sample originates from a study of CD8+ T cells in alopecia areata. As to treatment: oral pan-JAK inhibitor, 5-10 mg twice daily. TCR sequencing used cDNA made by reverse transcription of extracted RNA. Some clones are missing from TCRdb's copy, which holds only in-frame ones; the method was immunoSEQ multiplex PCR. The table includes about 200,000 clones, roughly 64% detected once.

This receptor was obtained from a human donor with alopecia areata. This chain uses TRBV19 with TRBJ1-1, with D possibly matching TRBD1 (5 bases). Sample: CD4+ T cells sorted from blood, taken at week 24, from a patient treated with tofacitinib. The CDR3 DNA sequence: TGTGCCAGCAGCCCTGGACATTTGAACACTGAAGCTTTCTTT. This encodes CASSPGHLNTEAFF. The full variable domain, with the rest looked up from reference TRBV19 and TRBJ1-1, is DGGITQSPKYLFRKEGQNVTLSCEQNLNHDAMYWYRQDPGQGLRLIYYSQIVNDFQKGDIAEGYSVSREKKESFPLTVTSAQKNPTAFYLCASSPGHLNTEAFFGQGTRLTVV.